Below, 15 T cell receptor beta chains from the same sample are listed, as sequenced in a study of blood T cell repertoires in COVID-19. The table came from immunoSEQ multiplex PCR; TCRdb's copy has only in-frame clones and leaves some out. The repertoire holds fewer than 400,000 clones, with around 84% as singletons. The specimen sequenced was PBMCs or T cells enriched from blood (not recorded which). The receptors shown here come from a woman in her twenties or thirties who had been exposed to COVID-19.

This clone has a single count. The chain recombines TRBV5-4 with TRBJ1-4, with TRBD1 identical over 7 bases. The CDR3 loop spans 16 amino acids. CDR1 is SGHNT, CDR2 YYREEE, per germline (reference sequence). Unmatched junction bases numbered 7, after V lost 4 bases and J lost 1 base. The CDR3 DNA is TGTGCCAGCAGCCCCGACAGGGCGGGAACTAATGAAAAACTGTTTTTT. This encodes CASSPDRAGTNEKLFF.

This clone was picked up one time. The chain employs TRBV19 and TRBJ1-5; D is undetermined. Germline values: CDR1 LNHDA, CDR2 SQIVND (reference sequence). Deletions cut 5 bases from V and 6 bases from J, with 8 bases between. CDR3 length: 12 amino acids. In DNA, the CDR3 is TGTGCCAGTAGTGGGAGGATTCAGCCCCAGCATTTT. Protein: CASSGRIQPQHF.

The V gene is TRBV5-1, the J gene TRBJ2-1, with TRBD1 matching over 7 bases. There are 15 residues in the CDR3. Germline trimming cut 4 bases from V and 9 bases from J; bases unmatched to any gene: 13. Germline CDR1 is SGHRS and CDR2 is YFSETQ. The CDR3 here is CASSISGGLNVEQFF. CDR3 coding DNA: TGCGCCAGCAGCATCTCAGGGGGTTTAAACGTTGAGCAGTTCTTC.

The J gene is TRBJ2-3, the V gene TRBV28; D perhaps matches TRBD2 (6 bases). Germline V CDR1 and CDR2: MDHEN, SYDVKM. V was clipped by 3 bases and J by 5 bases, with 9 bases between them. The length of the CDR3 is 13 residues. As DNA, the CDR3 is TGTGCCAGCAGTTTCCAGGGAGGAGATACGCAGTATTTT. Its protein product is CASSFQGGDTQYF. The full variable domain, in which reference TRBV28 and TRBJ2-3 provide the parts outside the CDR3, is DVKVTQSSRYLVKRTGEKVFLECVQDMDHENMFWYRQDPGLGLRLIYFSYDVKMKEKGDIPEGYSVSREKKERFSLILESASTNQTSMYLCASSFQGGDTQYFGPGTRLTVL.

The chain joins TRBV7-9 to TRBJ1-1, with a possible D match to TRBD1 (5 bases). Germline V gene lookup returns CDR1 SEHNR and CDR2 FQNEAQ (reference sequence). The V end was cut by 2 bases, the J end by 4 bases, with 17 bases between. CDR3 length equals 16 residues. This CDR3 is CASSLSVRVAGTEAFF. In DNA, the CDR3 is TGTGCCAGCAGCTTATCGGTCAGGGTGGCTGGCACTGAAGCTTTCTTT.

In the case of this clone: Other DNA sequences from this sample encode an identical CDR3 as well. This chain uses TRBV19 with TRBJ1-4, with 10 bases fitting TRBD1. This CDR3 is 14 amino acids long. CDR1 and CDR2 (germline): LNHDA, SQIVND (reference sequence). After removal of 6 bases from V and 7 bases from J, the junction contained 5 bases not matched to a gene. CDR3 residues: CASSPDRGPEKLFF. The CDR3 coding sequence is TGTGCCAGTAGCCCCGACAGGGGGCCTGAAAAACTGTTTTTT.

This clone came up a few times. J is TRBJ1-2 and V is TRBV7-2; D is possibly TRBD1 (6 bases). The germline gives CDR1 SGHTA, CDR2 FQGNSA. The ends were cut back, 5 bases at V and 1 base at J, with 14 bases in the middle. The length of the CDR3 is 15 residues. CDR3 sequence (DNA): TGTGCCAGCAGCCTCTCACAGGGCTATAACTATGGCTACACCTTC. Its translation is CASSLSQGYNYGYTF.

The chain's CDR3 is CASSLQGLNYGYTF. CDR3 sequence (DNA): TGTGCCAGCAGCTTGCAGGGCCTCAACTATGGCTACACCTTC. The rearrangement uses TRBV5-4 and TRBJ1-2, with D perhaps matching TRBD1 (5 bases). With 1 base removed from V and 2 bases from J, the gap between germline ends came to 9 bases. CDR1 SGHNT and CDR2 YYREEE come from the germline V gene (reference sequence). CDR3 length: 14 amino acids.

The J gene is TRBJ2-5, the V gene TRBV19; possible D gene TRBD2, 6 bases. CDR3 length: 16 amino acids. Germline values: CDR1 LNHDA, CDR2 SQIVND (reference sequence). Trimming took off 5 bases at V and 7 bases at J, with 23 bases between the two ends. The CDR3 bases are TGTGCCAGTAGTCCAAACCGGGACTTAAAAGCAGTGACCCAGTACTTC. It translates to CASSPNRDLKAVTQYF.

The chain's CDR3 is CASSPLAGGPGEQFF. CDR3 sequence (DNA): TGTGCCAGCAGTCCTTTAGCGGGAGGGCCGGGTGAGCAGTTCTTC. This chain uses TRBV2 with TRBJ2-1; TRBD2 aligns across 11 bases. CDR3 length: 15 residues. CDR1 is SNHLY, CDR2 FYNNEI, per germline. With V trimmed by 5 bases and J by 9 bases, 9 bases remained unmatched.

This clone has just one count. The chain joins TRBV19 to TRBJ1-2, with 7 bases that match TRBD1. J lost 5 bases, V lost 5 bases, and 8 bases had no gene match. The CDR3 is made up of 14 amino acids. The V gene's germline CDR1 is LNHDA and CDR2 SQIVND (reference sequence). For the CDR3, the DNA is TGTGCCAGTAGTGCTACAGGGGCTGATTATGGCTACACCTTC. This gives the protein CASSATGADYGYTF. Together with reference TRBV19 and TRBJ1-2, the CDR3 gives the full variable domain: DGGITQSPKYLFRKEGQNVTLSCEQNLNHDAMYWYRQDPGQGLRLIYYSQIVNDFQKGDIAEGYSVSREKKESFPLTVTSAQKNPTAFYLCASSATGADYGYTFGSGTRLTVV.

This chain uses TRBV7-8 with TRBJ2-7, with 12 bases identical to TRBD2. This CDR3 spans 16 amino acids. J gave up 6 bases and V 3 bases, and 9 bases lay outside the gene matches. Germline CDR1 reads SGHVS; CDR2 reads FQNEAQ. In DNA form, the CDR3 reads TGTGCCAGCAGCTTGCAACCGGGACTAGCGGGTGGCGAGCAGTACTTC. Its translation is CASSLQPGLAGGEQYF.

The chain uses TRBV28 and TRBJ1-3, with a weak D call TRBD1 (6 bases). This CDR3 contains 15 residues. Looked up from germline, CDR1 is MDHEN and CDR2 is SYDVKM. The V gene lost 2 bases and the J gene lost 3 bases, with 11 bases spanning the gap. The CDR3 region has the DNA TGTGCCAGCAGTTTAGCGGGGGCGCGTGGAAACACCATATATTTT. Protein product: CASSLAGARGNTIYF.

V and J are TRBV29-1 and TRBJ1-1; D is perhaps TRBD1 (5 bases). Trimming stripped 1 base from V and 5 bases from J, with 11 bases between. Germline assignment: CDR1 SQVTM and CDR2 ANQGSEA. There are 13 residues in the CDR3. CDR3 in DNA: TGCAGCGTTGAAGCAGGGAGGGGAACTGAAGCTTTCTTT. It translates to CSVEAGRGTEAFF.

This clone was recorded only once. In nucleotides, the CDR3 is TGTGCCAGCAGTGAAGGAGTTTACAGAGCCTACGAGCAGTACTTC. As protein: CASSEGVYRAYEQYF. The chain carries TRBV6-1 and TRBJ2-7; D not certain. CDR1 and CDR2 from the germline V gene are MNHNS and SASEGT. The CDR3 length is 15 residues. Trimming removed 1 base from V and 2 bases from J, with 12 bases in between.